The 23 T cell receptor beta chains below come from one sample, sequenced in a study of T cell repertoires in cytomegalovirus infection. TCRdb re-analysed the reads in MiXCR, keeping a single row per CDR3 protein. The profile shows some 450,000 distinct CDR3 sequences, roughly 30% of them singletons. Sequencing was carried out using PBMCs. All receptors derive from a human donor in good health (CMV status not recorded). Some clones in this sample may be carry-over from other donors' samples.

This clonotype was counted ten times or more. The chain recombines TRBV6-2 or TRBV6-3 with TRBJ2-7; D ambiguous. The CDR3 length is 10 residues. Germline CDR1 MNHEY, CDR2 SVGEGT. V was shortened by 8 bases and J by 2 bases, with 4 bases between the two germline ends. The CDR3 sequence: CASGTYEQYF. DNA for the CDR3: TGTGCCAGCGGCACCTACGAGCAGTACTTC.

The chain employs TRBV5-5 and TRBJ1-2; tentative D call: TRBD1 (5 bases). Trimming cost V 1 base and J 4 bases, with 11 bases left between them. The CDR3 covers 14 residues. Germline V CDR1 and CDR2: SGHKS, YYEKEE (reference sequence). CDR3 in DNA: TGTGCCAGCAGCTTGACAGGAGATCCCTATGGCTACACCTTC. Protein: CASSLTGDPYGYTF.

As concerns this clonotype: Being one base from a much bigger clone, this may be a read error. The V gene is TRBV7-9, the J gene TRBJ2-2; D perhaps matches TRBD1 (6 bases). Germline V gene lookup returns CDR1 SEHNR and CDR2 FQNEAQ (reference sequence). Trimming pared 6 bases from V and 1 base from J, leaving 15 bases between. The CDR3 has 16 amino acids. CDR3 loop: CASSPRDTLNTGELFF. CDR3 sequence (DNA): TGTGCCAGCAGTCCACGGGACACGCTGAACACCGGGGAGCTGTTTTTT.

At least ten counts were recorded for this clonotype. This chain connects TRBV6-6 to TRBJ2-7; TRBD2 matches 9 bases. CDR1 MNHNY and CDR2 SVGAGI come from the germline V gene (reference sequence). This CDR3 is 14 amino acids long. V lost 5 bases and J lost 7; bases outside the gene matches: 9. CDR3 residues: CASSRLAESGEQYF. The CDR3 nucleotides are TGTGCCAGCAGTCGACTAGCGGAGTCGGGGGAGCAGTACTTC.

The CDR3 DNA is TGTGCCAGCTCACCAACCGGGGGGCAAGGCTACACCTTC. Protein product: CASSPTGGQGYTF. The V gene is TRBV18, the J gene TRBJ1-2, with D tentatively TRBD1 (6 bases). Germline V lookup: CDR1 KGHSH, CDR2 LQKENI. The CDR3 runs 13 residues. Between the trimmed V and J ends, which lost 2 bases and 8 bases, there was a span of 12 bases. Supplemented by reference TRBV18 and TRBJ1-2, the full variable domain reads NAGVMQNPRHLVRRRGQEARLRCSPMKGHSHVYWYRQLPEEGLKFMVYLQKENIIDESGMPKERFSAEFPKEGPSILRIQQVVRGDSAAYFCASSPTGGQGYTFGSGTRLTVV.

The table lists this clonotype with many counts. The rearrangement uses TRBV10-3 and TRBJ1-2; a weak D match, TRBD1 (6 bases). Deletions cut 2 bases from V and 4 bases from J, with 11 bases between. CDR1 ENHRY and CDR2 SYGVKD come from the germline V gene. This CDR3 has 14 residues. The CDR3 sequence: CAISETGLSYGYTF. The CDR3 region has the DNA TGTGCCATCAGTGAGACAGGGTTGAGCTATGGCTACACCTTC.

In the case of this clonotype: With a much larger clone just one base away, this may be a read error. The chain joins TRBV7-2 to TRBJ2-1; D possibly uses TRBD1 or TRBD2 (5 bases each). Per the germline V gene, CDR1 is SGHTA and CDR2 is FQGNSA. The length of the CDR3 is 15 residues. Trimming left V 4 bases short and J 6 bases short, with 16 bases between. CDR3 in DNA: TGTGCCAGCAGCTCAAACAGGTTGGCGGGCAATGAGCAGTTCTTC. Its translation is CASSSNRLAGNEQFF.

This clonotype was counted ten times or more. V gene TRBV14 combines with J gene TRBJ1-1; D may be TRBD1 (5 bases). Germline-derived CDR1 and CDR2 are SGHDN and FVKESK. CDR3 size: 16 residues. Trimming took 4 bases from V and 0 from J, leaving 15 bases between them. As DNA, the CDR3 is TGTGCCAGCAGCCCCCTTATGACAGCCTTGAACACTGAAGCTTTCTTT. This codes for CASSPLMTALNTEAFF.

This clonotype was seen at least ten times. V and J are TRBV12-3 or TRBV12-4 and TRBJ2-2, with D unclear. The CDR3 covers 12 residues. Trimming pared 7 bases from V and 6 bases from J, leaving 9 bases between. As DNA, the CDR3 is TGTGCCAGCACCACCCTGGCCGGGGAGCTGTTTTTT. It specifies CASTTLAGELFF.

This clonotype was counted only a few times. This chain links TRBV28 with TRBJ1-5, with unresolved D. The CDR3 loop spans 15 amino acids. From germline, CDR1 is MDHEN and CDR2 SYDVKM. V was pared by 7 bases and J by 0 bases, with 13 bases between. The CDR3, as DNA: TGTGCCAGCAACGCCCTCCCCCCTAGCAATCAGCCCCAGCATTTT. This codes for CASNALPPSNQPQHF. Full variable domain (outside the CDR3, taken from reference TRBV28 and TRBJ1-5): DVKVTQSSRYLVKRTGEKVFLECVQDMDHENMFWYRQDPGLGLRLIYFSYDVKMKEKGDIPEGYSVSREKKERFSLILESASTNQTSMYLCASNALPPSNQPQHFGDGTRLSIL.

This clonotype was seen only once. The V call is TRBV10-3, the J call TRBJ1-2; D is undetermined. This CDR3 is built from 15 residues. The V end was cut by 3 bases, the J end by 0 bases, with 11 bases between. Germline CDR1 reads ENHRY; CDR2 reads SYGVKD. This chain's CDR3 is CAISDYSPTNYGYTF. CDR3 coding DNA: TGTGCCATCAGTGATTACAGCCCCACTAACTATGGCTACACCTTC.

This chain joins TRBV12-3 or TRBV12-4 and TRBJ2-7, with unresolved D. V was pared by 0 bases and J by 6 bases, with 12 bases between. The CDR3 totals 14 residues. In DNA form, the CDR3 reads TGTGCCAGCAGTTTAGCGGCCAACTTAGGCGAGCAGTACTTC. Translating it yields CASSLAANLGEQYF.

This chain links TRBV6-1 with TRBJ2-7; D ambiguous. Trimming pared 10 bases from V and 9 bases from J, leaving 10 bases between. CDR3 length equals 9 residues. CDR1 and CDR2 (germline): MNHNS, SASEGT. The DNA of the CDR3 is TGTGCCACCCACTCGAGGCAGTACTTC. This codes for CATHSRQYF.

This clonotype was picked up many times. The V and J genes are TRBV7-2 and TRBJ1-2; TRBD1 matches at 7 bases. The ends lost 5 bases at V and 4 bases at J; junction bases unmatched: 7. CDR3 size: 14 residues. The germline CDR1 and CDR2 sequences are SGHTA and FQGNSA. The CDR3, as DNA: TGTGCCAGCAGCACGACAGGGATTCGCTATGGCTACACCTTC. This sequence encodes CASSTTGIRYGYTF.

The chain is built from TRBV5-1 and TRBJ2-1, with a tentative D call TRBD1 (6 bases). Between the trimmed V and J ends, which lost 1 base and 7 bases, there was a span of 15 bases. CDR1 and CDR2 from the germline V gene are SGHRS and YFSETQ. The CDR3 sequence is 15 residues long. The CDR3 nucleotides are TGCGCCAGCAGCTTGTTGGCACAGGGTCTAAATGAGCAGTTCTTC. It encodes CASSLLAQGLNEQFF.

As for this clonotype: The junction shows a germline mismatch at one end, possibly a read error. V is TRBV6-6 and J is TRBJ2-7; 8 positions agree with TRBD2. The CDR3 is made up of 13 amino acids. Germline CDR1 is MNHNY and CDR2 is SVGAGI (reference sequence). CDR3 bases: TGTGCCAGCAGTTACAGCGGTAGCGGGACACACTCATTC. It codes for CASSYSGSGTHSF.

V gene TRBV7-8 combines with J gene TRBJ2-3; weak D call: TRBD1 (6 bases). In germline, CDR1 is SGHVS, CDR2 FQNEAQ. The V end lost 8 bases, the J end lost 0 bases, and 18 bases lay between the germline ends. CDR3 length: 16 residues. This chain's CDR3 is CASPPPQGRSTDTQYF. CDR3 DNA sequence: TGTGCCAGCCCCCCCCCCCAGGGGCGGAGCACAGATACGCAGTATTTT.

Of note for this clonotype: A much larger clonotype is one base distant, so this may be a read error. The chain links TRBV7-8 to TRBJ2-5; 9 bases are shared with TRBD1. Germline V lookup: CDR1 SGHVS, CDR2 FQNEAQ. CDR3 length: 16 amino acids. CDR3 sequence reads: CASSSAGQGRGEIQYF. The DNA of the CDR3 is TGTGCCAGCAGCTCGGCGGGACAGGGAAGGGGAGAGATCCAGTACTTC.

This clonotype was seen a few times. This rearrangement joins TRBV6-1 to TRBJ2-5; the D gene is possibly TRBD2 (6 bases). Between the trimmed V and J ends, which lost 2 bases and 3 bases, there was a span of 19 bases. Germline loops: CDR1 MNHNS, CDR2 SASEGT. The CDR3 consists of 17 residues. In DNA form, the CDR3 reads TGTGCCAGCAGTGAATTAGTTTTGGGGGGAGATAAAGAGACCCAGTACTTC. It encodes CASSELVLGGDKETQYF.

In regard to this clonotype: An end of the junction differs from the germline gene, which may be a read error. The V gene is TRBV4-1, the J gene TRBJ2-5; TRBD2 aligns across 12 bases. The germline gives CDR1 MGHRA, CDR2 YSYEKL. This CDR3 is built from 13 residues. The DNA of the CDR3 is TGTGCCAGCAGTGCGGCTAGCGGGGGGGGACTAGACTTC. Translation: CASSAASGGGLDF.

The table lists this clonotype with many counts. DNA of the CDR3: TGTGCCAGCAGCTGGACTAGCGGGGGGGCTAGCACAGATACGCAGTATTTT. It codes for CASSWTSGGASTDTQYF. V gene TRBV28 combines with J gene TRBJ2-3; TRBD2 matches 15 bases. This CDR3 has 17 amino acids. From germline, CDR1 is MDHEN and CDR2 SYDVKM. The ends lost 6 bases at V and 0 bases at J; junction bases unmatched: 4.

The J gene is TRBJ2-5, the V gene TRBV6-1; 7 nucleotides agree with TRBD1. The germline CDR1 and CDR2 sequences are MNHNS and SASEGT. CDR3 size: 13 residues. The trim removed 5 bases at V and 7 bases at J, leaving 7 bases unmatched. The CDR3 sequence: CASSRDSFATQYF. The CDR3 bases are TGTGCCAGCAGTAGGGACAGTTTCGCGACCCAGTACTTC.

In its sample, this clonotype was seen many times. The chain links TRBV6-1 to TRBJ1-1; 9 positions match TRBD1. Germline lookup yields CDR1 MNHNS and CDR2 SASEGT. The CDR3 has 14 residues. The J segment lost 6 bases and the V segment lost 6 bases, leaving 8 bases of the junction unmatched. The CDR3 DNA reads TGTGCCAGCAGGACTACCGGGACAGGGCCTGAAGCTTTCTTT. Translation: CASRTTGTGPEAFF.